This TCR beta chain was identified during a study of T cell clonotyping in hematopoietic cell transplantation. Findings of the study overall: After transplant, recipient diversity fell while pathologically expanded clonotypes grew through day 180.

In regard to this clone: Its antigen is not known.

Between the trimmed V and J ends, which lost 3 bases and 1 base, there was a span of 9 bases. The CDR3 is 14 residues long. Per germline, CDR1 SEHNR and CDR2 FQNEAQ (reference sequence). Assay used: immunoSEQ multiplex PCR; TCRdb lists only in-frame clones, some missing. The sample has thousands of clones, 90% to 95% seen once; the top ten hold roughly 4.5%. Sequencing was performed on PBMCs, taken 180 days after allogeneic stem cell transplant. The origin of this receptor is a female patient aged 50-59 years who had an allogeneic stem cell transplant from an unrelated donor, so the T cells may come from the graft donor. Some clones in this sample may be carry-over from other donors' samples. The chain joins TRBV7-9 to TRBJ1-1; possible D gene TRBD1, 5 bases. The CDR3 region is CASSFGQGNTEAFF. CDR3 coding DNA: TGTGCCAGCAGCTTTGGGCAGGGGAACACTGAAGCTTTCTTT.